One and the same sample provided the 8 T cell receptor beta chains below, sequenced in a study of blood T cell repertoires in COVID-19. This table comes from immunoSEQ multiplex PCR, and its TCRdb copy is limited to in-frame clones, with some not included. The table includes about 200,000 clones, roughly nine tenths detected once. Input material: peripheral blood. The receptors originated from a middle-aged man with acute or convalescent COVID-19.

This clone was picked up one time. The gene calls are TRBV6-6 and TRBJ2-4, with 14 positions matching TRBD2. CDR3 length: 18 residues. Germline CDR1 is MNHNY and CDR2 is SVGAGI (reference sequence). V was clipped by 5 bases and J by 0 bases; unmatched bases: 6. DNA of the CDR3: TGTGCCAGCAGTCACGGGACTAGCGGGAGATTAGCCAAAAACATTCAGTACTTC. This translates into CASSHGTSGRLAKNIQYF.

The chain links TRBV20-1 to TRBJ2-7; possible D gene TRBD2, 6 bases. CDR1 is DFQATT and CDR2 is SNEGSKA in the germline V gene (reference sequence). Trimming left V 3 bases short and J 2 bases short, with 14 bases between. The CDR3 loop spans 14 amino acids. The CDR3 reads CSASGGTDPYEQYF. The CDR3 DNA is TGCAGTGCTAGTGGCGGGACGGACCCCTACGAGCAGTACTTC.

This clone came up many times. The chain has TRBV5-5 and TRBJ1-2; the D gene is possibly TRBD1 (6 bases). The CDR3 totals 13 residues. Germline V lookup: CDR1 SGHKS, CDR2 YYEKEE (reference sequence). Deletions cut 2 bases from V and 5 bases from J, with 10 bases between. The CDR3 loop reads CASSFEGEYGYTF. CDR3 DNA sequence: TGTGCCAGCAGCTTCGAGGGGGAATATGGCTACACCTTC. The variable domain in full, completed from reference TRBV5-5 and TRBJ1-2, reads DAGVTQSPTHLIKTRGQQVTLRCSPISGHKSVSWYQQVLGQGPQFIFQYYEKEERGRGNFPDRFSARQFPNYSSELNVNALLLGDSALYLCASSFEGEYGYTFGSGTRLTVV.

The chain couples TRBV24-1 to TRBJ1-2; D possibly corresponds to TRBD1 (6 bases). The CDR3 has 13 amino acids. Germline assignment: CDR1 KGHDR and CDR2 SFDVKD. V lost 2 bases, J lost 4 bases, and 7 bases lay in between. The CDR3 DNA reads as TGTGCCACCAGTGATTCAGGGGTCTATGGCTACACCTTC. Protein product: CATSDSGVYGYTF.

The V call is TRBV11-2, the J call TRBJ2-7; 7 positions agree with TRBD1. J was trimmed by 0 bases and V by 3 bases; bases with no gene match: 11. This CDR3 is built from 17 residues. Per germline, CDR1 SGHAT and CDR2 FQNNGV. The CDR3 loop is CASSFGRTGAISYEQYF. The CDR3 DNA follows: TGTGCCAGCAGCTTCGGCCGAACAGGGGCGATCTCCTACGAGCAGTACTTC.

The genes are TRBV4-3 and TRBJ1-1, with a possible D match to TRBD1 (6 bases). The V end lost 2 bases, the J end lost 4 bases, and 8 bases lay between the germline ends. In germline, CDR1 is LGHNA, CDR2 YSLEER. This CDR3 has 13 amino acids. The CDR3 protein is CASSQIQGTEAFF. Written as DNA, the CDR3 is TGCGCCAGCAGCCAAATACAGGGCACTGAAGCTTTCTTT.

The chain has TRBV6-6 and TRBJ1-2; D possibly corresponds to TRBD1 (5 bases). CDR1 and CDR2 (germline): MNHNY, SVGAGI (reference sequence). Trimming left V 8 bases short and J 1 base short, with 14 bases between. There are 14 residues in the CDR3. The CDR3 spells CASEGREGNYGYTF. CDR3 nucleotides: TGTGCCAGCGAGGGCAGGGAGGGTAACTATGGCTACACCTTC.

The chain has TRBV2 and TRBJ1-2, with D perhaps matching TRBD1 (6 bases). The CDR3 is 13 amino acids. The germline gives CDR1 SNHLY, CDR2 FYNNEI. Trimming removed 5 bases from V and 4 bases from J, with 11 bases in between. CDR3 DNA: TGTGCCAGCAGTCTGACAGGCTTCTATGGCTACACCTTC. Protein product: CASSLTGFYGYTF. Combining the CDR3 with reference TRBV2 and TRBJ1-2 gives the whole variable domain EPEVTQTPSHQVTQMGQEVILRCVPISNHLYFYWYRQILGQKVEFLVSFYNNEISEKSEIFDDQFSVERPDGSNFTLKIRSTKLEDSAMYFCASSLTGFYGYTFGSGTRLTVV.